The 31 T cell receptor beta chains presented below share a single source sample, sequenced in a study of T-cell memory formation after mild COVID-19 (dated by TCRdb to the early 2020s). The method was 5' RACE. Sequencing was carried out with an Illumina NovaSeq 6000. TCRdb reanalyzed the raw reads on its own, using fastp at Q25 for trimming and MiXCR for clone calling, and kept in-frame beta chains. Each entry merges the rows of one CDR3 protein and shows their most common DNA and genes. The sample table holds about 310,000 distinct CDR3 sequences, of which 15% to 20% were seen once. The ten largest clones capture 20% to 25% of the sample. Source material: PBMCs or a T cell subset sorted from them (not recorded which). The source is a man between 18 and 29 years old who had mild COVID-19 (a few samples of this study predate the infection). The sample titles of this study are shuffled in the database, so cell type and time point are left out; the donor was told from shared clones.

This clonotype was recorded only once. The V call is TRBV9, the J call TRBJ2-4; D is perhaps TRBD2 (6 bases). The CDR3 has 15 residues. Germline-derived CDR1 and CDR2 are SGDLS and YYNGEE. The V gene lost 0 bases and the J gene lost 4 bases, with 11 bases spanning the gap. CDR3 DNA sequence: TGTGCCAGCAGCGTAGTCCCGGGGGAGAAAAACATTCAGTACTTC. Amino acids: CASSVVPGEKNIQYF. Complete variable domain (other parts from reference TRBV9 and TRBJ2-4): DSGVTQTPKHLITATGQRVTLRCSPRSGDLSVYWYQQSLDQGLQFLIQYYNGEERAKGNILERFSAQQFPDLHSELNLSSLELGDSALYFCASSVVPGEKNIQYFGAGTRLSVL.

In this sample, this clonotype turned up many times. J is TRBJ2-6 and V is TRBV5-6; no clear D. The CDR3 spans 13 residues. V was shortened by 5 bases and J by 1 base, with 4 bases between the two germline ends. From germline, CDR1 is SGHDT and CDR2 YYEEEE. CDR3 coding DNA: TGTGCCAGCAGTCTATCTGGGGCCAACGTCCTGACTTTC. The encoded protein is CASSLSGANVLTF.

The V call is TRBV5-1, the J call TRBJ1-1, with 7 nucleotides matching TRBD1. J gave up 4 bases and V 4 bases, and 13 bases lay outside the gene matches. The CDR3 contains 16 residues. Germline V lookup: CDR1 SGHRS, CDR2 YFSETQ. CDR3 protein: CASSPRGWGRGTEAFF. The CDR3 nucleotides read TGCGCCAGCAGCCCCAGGGGGTGGGGGCGCGGCACTGAAGCTTTCTTT.

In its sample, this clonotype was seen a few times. The CDR3 sequence: CSARDVARGNSPLHF. DNA for the CDR3: TGCAGTGCTAGAGATGTTGCCAGAGGTAATTCACCCCTCCACTTT. The chain carries TRBV20-1 and TRBJ1-6; D remains unclear. The CDR3 is made up of 15 amino acids. The germline V gene has CDR1 DFQATT and CDR2 SNEGSKA (reference sequence). V lost 0 bases and J 6 bases, leaving 12 bases between the germline ends.

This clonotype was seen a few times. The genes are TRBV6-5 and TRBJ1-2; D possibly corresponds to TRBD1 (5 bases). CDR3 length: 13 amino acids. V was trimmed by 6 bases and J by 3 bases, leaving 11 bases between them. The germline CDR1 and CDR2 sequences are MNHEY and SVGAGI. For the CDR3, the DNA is TGTGCCAGCAGGACAGTGGGTGACTATGGCTACACCTTC. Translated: CASRTVGDYGYTF.

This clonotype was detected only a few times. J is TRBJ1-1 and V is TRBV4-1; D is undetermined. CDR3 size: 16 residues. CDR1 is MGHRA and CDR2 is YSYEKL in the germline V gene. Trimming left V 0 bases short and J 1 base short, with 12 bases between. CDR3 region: CASSQELGFRNTEAFF. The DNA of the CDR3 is TGCGCCAGCAGCCAAGAACTGGGCTTTCGGAACACTGAAGCTTTCTTT.

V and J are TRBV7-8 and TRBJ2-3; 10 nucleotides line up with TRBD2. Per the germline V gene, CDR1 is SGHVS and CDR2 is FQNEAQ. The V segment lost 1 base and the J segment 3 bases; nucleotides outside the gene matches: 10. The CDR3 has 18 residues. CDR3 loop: CASSLGAASGGLTDTQYF. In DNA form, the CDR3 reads TGTGCCAGCAGCTTAGGCGCAGCTAGCGGGGGATTGACAGATACGCAGTATTTT.

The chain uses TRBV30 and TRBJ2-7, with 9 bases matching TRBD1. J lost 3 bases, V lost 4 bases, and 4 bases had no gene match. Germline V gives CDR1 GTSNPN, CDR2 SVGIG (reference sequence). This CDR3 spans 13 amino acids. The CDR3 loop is CAWTGTGLYEQYF. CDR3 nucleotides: TGTGCCTGGACCGGGACAGGGCTCTACGAGCAGTACTTC. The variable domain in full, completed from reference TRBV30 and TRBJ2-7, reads SQTIHQWPATLVQPVGSPLSLECTVEGTSNPNLYWYRQAAGRGLQLLFYSVGIGQISSEVPQNLSASRPQDRQFILSSKKLLLSDSGFYLCAWTGTGLYEQYFGPGTRLTVT.

CDR3 sequence: CASSSWSGYTF. The CDR3 bases are TGCGCCAGCAGCTCCTGGAGTGGCTACACCTTC. V gene TRBV5-1 combines with J gene TRBJ1-2; unclear D gene. The CDR3 loop spans 11 amino acids. The V gene's germline CDR1 is SGHRS and CDR2 YFSETQ. Trimming removed 3 bases at V and 7 bases at J, with 7 bases between.

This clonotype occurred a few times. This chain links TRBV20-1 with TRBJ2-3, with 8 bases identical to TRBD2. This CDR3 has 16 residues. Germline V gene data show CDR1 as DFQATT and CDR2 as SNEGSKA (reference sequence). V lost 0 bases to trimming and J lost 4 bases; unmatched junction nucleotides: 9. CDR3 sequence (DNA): TGCAGTGCTAGAGATGGGTACGGGGGGGTCCCAGATACGCAGTATTTT. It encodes CSARDGYGGVPDTQYF.

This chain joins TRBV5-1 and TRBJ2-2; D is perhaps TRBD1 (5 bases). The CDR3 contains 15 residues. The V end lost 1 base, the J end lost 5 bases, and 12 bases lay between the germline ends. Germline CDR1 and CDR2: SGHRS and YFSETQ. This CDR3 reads CASSLTGVGTGELFF. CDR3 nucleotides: TGCGCCAGCAGCTTGACAGGCGTTGGAACCGGGGAGCTGTTTTTT.

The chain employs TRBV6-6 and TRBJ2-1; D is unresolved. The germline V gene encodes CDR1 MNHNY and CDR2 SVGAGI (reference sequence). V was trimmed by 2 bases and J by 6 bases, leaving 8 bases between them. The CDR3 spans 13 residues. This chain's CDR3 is CASSYGRANEQFF. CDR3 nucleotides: TGTGCCAGCAGTTACGGCCGGGCCAATGAGCAGTTCTTC.

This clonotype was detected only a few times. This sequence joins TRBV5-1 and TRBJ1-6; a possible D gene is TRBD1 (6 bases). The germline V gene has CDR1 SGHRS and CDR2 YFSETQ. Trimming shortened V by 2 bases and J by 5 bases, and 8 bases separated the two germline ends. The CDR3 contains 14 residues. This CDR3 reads CASSFGQNNSPLHF. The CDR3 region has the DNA TGCGCCAGCAGCTTTGGACAGAATAATTCACCCCTCCACTTT.

In nucleotides, the CDR3 is TGCGCCAGCAGCTTGGGACTAGCGGGGGTGAATGAGCAGTTCTTC. Amino acids: CASSLGLAGVNEQFF. This chain connects TRBV5-1 to TRBJ2-1; 12 nucleotides align to TRBD2. After removal of 0 bases from V and 7 bases from J, the junction contained 2 bases not matched to a gene. The germline CDR1 and CDR2 sequences are SGHRS and YFSETQ. This CDR3 spans 15 amino acids.

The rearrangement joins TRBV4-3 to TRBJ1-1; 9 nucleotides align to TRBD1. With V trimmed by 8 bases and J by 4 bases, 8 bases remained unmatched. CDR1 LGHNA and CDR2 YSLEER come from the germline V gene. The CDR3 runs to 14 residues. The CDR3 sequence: CASGMTGGSTEAFF. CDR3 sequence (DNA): TGCGCCAGCGGGATGACAGGGGGAAGCACTGAAGCTTTCTTT.

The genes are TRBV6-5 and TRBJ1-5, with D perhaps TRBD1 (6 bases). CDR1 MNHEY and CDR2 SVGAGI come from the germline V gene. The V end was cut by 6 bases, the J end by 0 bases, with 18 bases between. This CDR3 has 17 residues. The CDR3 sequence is CASRRGDGSYSNQPQHF. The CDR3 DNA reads TGTGCCAGCAGAAGGGGGGACGGATCTTATAGCAATCAGCCCCAGCATTTT.

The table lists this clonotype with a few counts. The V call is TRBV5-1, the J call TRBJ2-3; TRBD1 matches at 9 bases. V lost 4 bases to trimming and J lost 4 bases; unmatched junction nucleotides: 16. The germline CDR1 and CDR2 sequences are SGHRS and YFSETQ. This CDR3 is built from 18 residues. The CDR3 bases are TGCGCCAGCAGCCTACAGACAGGGGGACAGTCTTCGGCAGATACGCAGTATTTT. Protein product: CASSLQTGGQSSADTQYF.

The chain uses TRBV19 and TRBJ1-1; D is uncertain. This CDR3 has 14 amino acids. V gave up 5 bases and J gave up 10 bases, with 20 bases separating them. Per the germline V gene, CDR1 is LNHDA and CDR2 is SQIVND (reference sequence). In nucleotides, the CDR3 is TGTGCCAGTAGTGGCCGGGCTAAGGGCTCTGGAGCTTTCTTT. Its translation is CASSGRAKGSGAFF.

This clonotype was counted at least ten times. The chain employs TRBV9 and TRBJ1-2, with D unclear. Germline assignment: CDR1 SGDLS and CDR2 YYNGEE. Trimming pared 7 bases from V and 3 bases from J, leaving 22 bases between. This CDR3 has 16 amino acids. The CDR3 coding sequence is TGTGCCAGCTCCCTGGGAGGGTGGAGATTCGACTATGGCTACACCTTC. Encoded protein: CASSLGGWRFDYGYTF.

DNA of the CDR3: TGCGCCAGCAGACCAGGGACCGACTCTGGGGCCAACGTCCTGACTTTC. Translation gives CASRPGTDSGANVLTF. This chain joins TRBV5-1 and TRBJ2-6; D might be TRBD1 or TRBD2, each matching 5 bases. The CDR3 runs to 16 residues. The V gene lost 5 bases and the J gene lost 0 bases, with 12 bases spanning the gap. Germline CDR1 and CDR2: SGHRS and YFSETQ. Filled out from reference TRBV5-1 and TRBJ2-6, the complete variable domain reads KAGVTQTPRYLIKTRGQQVTLSCSPISGHRSVSWYQQTPGQGLQFLFEYFSETQRNKGNFPGRFSGRQFSNSRSEMNVSTLELGDSALYLCASRPGTDSGANVLTFGAGSRLTVL.

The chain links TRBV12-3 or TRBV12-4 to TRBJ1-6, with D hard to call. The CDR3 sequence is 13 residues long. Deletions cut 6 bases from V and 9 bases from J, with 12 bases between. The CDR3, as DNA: TGTGCCAGCAGCAACCTGGGTGGTTCACCCCTCCACTTT. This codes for CASSNLGGSPLHF.

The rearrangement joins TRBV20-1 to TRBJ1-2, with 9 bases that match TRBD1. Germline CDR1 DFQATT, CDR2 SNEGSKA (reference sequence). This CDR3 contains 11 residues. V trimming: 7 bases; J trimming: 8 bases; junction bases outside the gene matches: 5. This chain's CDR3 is CSGVDRGGYTF. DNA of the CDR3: TGCAGTGGCGTCGACAGGGGGGGCTACACCTTC.

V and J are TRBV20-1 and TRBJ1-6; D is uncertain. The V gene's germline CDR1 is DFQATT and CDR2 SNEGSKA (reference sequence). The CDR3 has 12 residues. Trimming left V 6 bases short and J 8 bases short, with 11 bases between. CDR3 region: CSAEGGDSPLHF. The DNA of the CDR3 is TGCAGTGCCGAGGGTGGCGATTCACCCCTCCACTTT.

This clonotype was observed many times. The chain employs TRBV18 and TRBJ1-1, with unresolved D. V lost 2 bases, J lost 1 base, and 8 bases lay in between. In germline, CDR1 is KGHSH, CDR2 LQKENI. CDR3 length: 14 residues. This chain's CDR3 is CASSPTATNTEAFF. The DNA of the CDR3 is TGTGCCAGCTCACCAACGGCGACGAACACTGAAGCTTTCTTT.

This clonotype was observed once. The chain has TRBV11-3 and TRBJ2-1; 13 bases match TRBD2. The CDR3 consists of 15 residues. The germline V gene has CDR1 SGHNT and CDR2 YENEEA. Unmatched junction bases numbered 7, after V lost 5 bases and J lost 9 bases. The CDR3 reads CASSPGTSGVAEQFF. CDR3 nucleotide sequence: TGTGCCAGCAGCCCCGGGACTAGCGGGGTTGCTGAGCAGTTCTTC.

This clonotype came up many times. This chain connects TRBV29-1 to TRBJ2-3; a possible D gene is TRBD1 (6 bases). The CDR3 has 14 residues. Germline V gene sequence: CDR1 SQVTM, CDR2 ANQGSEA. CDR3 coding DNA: TGCAGTACCCCGGGACAAGGGGCCAAAGATACGCAGTATTTT. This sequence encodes CSTPGQGAKDTQYF.

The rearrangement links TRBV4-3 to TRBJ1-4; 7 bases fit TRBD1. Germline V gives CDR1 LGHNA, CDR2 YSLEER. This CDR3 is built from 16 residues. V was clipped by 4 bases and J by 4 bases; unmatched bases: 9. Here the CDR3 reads CASSPSPGTDNEKLFF. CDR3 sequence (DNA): TGCGCCAGCAGCCCTTCACCCGGGACAGATAATGAAAAACTGTTTTTT.

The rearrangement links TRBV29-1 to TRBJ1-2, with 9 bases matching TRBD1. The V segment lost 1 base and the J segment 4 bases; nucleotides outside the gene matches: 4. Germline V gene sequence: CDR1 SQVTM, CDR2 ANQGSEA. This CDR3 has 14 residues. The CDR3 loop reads CSVEAGQGFYGYTF. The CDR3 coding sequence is TGCAGCGTTGAAGCAGGACAGGGGTTCTATGGCTACACCTTC.

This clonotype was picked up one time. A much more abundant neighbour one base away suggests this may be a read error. The CDR3 nucleotides read TGCGCCAGCAGCCAAGTTAGCGGGGGCACAGATACGCAGTATTTT. Its translation: CASSQVSGGTDTQYF. V is TRBV4-1 and J is TRBJ2-3; 8 bases are a match to TRBD2. Germline V gene sequence: CDR1 MGHRA, CDR2 YSYEKL. There are 15 residues in the CDR3. The junction had 1 base not matched to a gene; V was cut back by 1 base and J by 1 base.

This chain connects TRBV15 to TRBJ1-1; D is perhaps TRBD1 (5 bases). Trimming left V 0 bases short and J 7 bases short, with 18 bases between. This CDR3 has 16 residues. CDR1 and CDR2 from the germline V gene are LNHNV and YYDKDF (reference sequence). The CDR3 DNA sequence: TGTGCCACCAGCAGAGATCGGGCCAGGGTGCCCCTTGAAGCTTTCTTT. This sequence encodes CATSRDRARVPLEAFF. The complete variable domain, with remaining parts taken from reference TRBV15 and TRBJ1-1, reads DAMVIQNPRYQVTQFGKPVTLSCSQTLNHNVMYWYQQKSSQAPKLLFHYYDKDFNNEADTPDNFQSRRPNTSFCFLDIRSPGLGDTAMYLCATSRDRARVPLEAFFGQGTRLTVV.

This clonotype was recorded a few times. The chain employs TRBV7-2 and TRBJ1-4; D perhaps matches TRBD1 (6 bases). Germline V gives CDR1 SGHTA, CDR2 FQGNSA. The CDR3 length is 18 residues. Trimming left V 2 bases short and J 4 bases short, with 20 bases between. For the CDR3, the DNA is TGTGCCAGCAGCTTACAGAGGGCACAGGGTGGTATTAATGAAAAACTGTTTTTT. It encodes CASSLQRAQGGINEKLFF.